This TCR beta chain was sequenced in a study of cytomegalovirus exposure and HLA in healthy donors. This PCR relied on a set of 60 Vbeta primers and 13 Jbeta primers. Clones were read by immunoSEQ multiplex PCR, and TCRdb kept only the in-frame ones, dropping some. In the table there are about 170,000 clones, around 73% of which are singletons. V lost 3 bases, J lost 0 bases, and 5 bases lay in between. Germline V gene sequence: CDR1 SGHTA, CDR2 FQGNSA. The length of the CDR3 is 14 residues. The chain employs TRBV7-2 and TRBJ1-4; D is undetermined. The sequenced sample consisted of PBMCs. This receptor was obtained from a woman between 18 and 30 years old in good health and CMV-seropositive. The CDR3 DNA reads TGTGCCAGCAGCTTTATCGCAACTAATGAAAAACTGTTTTTT. Encoded protein: CASSFIATNEKLFF.